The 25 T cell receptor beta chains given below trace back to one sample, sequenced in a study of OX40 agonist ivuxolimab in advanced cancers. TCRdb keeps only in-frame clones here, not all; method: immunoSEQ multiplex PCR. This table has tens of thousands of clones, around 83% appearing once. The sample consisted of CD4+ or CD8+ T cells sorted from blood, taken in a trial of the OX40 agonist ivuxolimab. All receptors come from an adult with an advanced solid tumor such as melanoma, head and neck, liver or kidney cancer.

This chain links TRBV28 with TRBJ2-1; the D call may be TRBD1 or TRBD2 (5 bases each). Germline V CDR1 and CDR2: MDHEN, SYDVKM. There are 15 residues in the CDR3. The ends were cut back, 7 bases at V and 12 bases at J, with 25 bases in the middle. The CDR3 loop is CASKLPSQSWDPQFF. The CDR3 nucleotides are TGTGCCAGCAAACTACCTAGCCAATCTTGGGACCCGCAGTTCTTC.

The CDR3 DNA sequence: TGTGCCACTACGTACGGGCCAGACTCTGGAAACACCATATATTTT. It codes for CATTYGPDSGNTIYF. The chain employs TRBV28 and TRBJ1-3; D is undetermined. Trimming shortened V by 10 bases and J by 0 bases, and 16 bases separated the two germline ends. This CDR3 comprises 15 residues. The germline CDR1 and CDR2 sequences are MDHEN and SYDVKM.

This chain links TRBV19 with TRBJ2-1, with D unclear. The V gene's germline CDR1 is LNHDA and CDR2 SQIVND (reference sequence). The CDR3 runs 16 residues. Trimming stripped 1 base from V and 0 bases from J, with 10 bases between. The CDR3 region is CASSIVPGSSYNEQFF. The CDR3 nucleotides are TGTGCCAGTAGTATAGTACCAGGAAGCTCCTACAATGAGCAGTTCTTC.

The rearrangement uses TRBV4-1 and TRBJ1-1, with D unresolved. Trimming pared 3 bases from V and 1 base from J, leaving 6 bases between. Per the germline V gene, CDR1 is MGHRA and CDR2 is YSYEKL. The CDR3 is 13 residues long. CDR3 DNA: TGCGCCAGCAGCCACCTCACGAACACTGAAGCTTTCTTT. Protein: CASSHLTNTEAFF.

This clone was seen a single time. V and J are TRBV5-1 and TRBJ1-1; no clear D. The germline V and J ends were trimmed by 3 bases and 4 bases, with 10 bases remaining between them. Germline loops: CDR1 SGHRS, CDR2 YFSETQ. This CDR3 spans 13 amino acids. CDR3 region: CASSSPAGTEAFF. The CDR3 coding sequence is TGCGCCAGCAGCTCCCCGGCAGGCACTGAAGCTTTCTTT.

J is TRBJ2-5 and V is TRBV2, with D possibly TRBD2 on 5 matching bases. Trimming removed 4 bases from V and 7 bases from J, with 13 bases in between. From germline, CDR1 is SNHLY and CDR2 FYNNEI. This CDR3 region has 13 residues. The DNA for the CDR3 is TGTGCCAGCAGTGGGACGGTCGAGGGGACCCAGTACTTC. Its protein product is CASSGTVEGTQYF.

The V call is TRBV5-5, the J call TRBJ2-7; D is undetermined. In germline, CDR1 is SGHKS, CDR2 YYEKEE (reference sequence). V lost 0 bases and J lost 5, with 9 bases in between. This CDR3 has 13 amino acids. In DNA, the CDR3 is TGTGCCAGCAGCTTGGGGGGTGTGGACGAGCAGTACTTC. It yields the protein CASSLGGVDEQYF.

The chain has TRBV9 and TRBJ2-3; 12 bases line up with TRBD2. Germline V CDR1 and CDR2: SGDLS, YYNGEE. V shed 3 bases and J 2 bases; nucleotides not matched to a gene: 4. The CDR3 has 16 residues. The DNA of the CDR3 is TGTGCCAGCAGCGCCCGGACTAGCGGGAACACAGATACGCAGTATTTT. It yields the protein CASSARTSGNTDTQYF.

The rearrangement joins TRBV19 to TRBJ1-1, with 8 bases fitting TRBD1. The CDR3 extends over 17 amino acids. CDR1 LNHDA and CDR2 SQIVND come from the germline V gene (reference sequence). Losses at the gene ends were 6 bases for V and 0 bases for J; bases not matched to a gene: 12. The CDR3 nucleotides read TGTGCCAGTAGAGCAGGGACAGGTGTCATAATGAACACTGAAGCTTTCTTT. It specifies CASRAGTGVIMNTEAFF.

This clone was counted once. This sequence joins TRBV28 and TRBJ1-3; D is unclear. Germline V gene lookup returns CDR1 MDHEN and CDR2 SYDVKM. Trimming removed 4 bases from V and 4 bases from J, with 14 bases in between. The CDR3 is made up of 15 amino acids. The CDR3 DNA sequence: TGTGCCAGCAGTTCCCTCGGGAACATCGGAAACACCATATATTTT. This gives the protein CASSSLGNIGNTIYF.

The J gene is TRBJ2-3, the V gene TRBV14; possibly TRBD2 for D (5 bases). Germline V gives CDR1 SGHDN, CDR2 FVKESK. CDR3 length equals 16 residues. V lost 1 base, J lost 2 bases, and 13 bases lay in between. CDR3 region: CASSQGKARDTDTQYF. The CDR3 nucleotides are TGTGCCAGCAGCCAAGGGAAGGCGAGGGACACAGATACGCAGTATTTT.

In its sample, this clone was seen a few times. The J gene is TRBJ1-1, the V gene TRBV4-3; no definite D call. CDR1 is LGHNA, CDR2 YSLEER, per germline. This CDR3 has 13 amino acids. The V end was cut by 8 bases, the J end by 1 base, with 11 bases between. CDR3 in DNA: TGCGCCAGCGGGCAGACACCGAACACTGAAGCTTTCTTT. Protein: CASGQTPNTEAFF.

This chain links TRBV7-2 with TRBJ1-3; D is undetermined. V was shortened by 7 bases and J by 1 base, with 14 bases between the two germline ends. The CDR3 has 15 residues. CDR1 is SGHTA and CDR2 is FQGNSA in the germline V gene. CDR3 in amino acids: CASTASGGSGNTIYF. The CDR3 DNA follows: TGTGCCAGCACCGCATCCGGAGGTTCTGGAAACACCATATATTTT. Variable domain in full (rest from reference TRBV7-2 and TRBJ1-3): GAGVSQSPSNKVTEKGKDVELRCDPISGHTALYWYRQSLGQGLEFLIYFQGNSAPDKSGLPSDRFSAERTGGSVSTLTIQRTQQEDSAVYLCASTASGGSGNTIYFGEGSWLTVV.

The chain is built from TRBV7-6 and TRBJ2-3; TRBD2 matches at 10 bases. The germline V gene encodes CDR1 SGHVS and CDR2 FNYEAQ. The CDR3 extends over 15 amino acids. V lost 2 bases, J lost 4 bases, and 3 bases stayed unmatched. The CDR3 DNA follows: TGTGCCAGCAGCTTAATAGCGGGAGGTGCAGATACGCAGTATTTT. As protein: CASSLIAGGADTQYF.

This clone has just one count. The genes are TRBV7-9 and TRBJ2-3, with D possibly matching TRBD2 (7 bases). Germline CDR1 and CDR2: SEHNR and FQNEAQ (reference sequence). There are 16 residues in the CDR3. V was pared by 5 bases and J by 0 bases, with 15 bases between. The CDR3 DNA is TGTGCCAGCAGCCCCAGGGGAGGGACTAGCACAGATACGCAGTATTTT. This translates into CASSPRGGTSTDTQYF. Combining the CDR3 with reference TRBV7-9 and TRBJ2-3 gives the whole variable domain DTGVSQNPRHKITKRGQNVTFRCDPISEHNRLYWYRQTLGQGPEFLTYFQNEAQLEKSRLLSDRFSAERPKGSFSTLEIQRTEQGDSAMYLCASSPRGGTSTDTQYFGPGTRLTVL.

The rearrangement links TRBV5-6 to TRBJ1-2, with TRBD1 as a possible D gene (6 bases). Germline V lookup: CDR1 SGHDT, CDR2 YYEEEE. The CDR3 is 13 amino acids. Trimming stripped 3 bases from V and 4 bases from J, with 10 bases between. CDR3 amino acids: CASSSGTLYGYTF. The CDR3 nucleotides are TGTGCCAGCAGCTCCGGGACACTCTATGGCTACACCTTC.

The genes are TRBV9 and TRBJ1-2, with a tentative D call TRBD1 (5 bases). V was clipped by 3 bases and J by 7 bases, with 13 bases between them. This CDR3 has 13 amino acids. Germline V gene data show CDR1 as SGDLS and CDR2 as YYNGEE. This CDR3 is CASSAQGRSGYTF. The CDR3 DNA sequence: TGTGCCAGCAGCGCGCAGGGTAGGAGTGGCTACACCTTC.

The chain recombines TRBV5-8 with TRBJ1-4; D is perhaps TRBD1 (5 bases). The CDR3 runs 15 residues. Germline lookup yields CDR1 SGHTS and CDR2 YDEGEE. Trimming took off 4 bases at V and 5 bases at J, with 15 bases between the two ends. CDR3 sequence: CASSQGTDGNEKLFF. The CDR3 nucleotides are TGTGCCAGCAGCCAAGGGACTGATGGGAATGAAAAACTGTTTTTT.

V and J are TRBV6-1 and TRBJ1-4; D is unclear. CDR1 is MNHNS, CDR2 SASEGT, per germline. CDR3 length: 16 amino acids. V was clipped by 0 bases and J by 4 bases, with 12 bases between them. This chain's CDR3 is CASSEAGNPGNEKLFF. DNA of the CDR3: TGTGCCAGCAGTGAAGCGGGGAACCCTGGTAATGAAAAACTGTTTTTT.

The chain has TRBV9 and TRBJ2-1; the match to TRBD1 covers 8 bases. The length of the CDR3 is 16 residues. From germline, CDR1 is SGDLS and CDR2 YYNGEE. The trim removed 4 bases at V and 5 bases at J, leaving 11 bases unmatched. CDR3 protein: CASSPRQGRFDNEQFF. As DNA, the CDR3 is TGTGCCAGCAGCCCTAGACAGGGGAGGTTCGACAATGAGCAGTTCTTC.

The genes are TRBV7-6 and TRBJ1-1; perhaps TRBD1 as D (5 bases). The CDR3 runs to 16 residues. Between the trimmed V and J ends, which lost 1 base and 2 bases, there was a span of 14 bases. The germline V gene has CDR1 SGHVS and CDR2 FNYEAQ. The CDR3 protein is CASSLVGDSYNTEAFF. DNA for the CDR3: TGTGCCAGCAGCTTAGTCGGCGACAGCTACAACACTGAAGCTTTCTTT.

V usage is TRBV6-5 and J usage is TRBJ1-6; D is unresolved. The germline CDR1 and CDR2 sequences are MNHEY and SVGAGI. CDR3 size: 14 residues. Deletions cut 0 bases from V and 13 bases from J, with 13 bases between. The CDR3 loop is CASSYSNSASPLHF. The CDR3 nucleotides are TGTGCCAGCAGTTACTCGAACTCGGCTAGTCCCCTCCACTTT.

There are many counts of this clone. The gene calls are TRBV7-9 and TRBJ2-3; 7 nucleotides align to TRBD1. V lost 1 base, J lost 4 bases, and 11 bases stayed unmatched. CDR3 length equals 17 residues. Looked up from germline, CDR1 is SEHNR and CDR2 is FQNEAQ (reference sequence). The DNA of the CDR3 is TGTGCCAGCAGCTTAGGGGTCGACAGGGTTGAGGCAGATACGCAGTATTTT. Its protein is CASSLGVDRVEADTQYF.

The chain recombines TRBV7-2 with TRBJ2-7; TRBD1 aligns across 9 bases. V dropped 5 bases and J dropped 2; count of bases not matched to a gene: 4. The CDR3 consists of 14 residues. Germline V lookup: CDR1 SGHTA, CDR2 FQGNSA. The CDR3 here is CASSPDRGAYEQYF. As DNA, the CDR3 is TGTGCCAGCAGCCCAGACAGGGGGGCCTACGAGCAGTACTTC.

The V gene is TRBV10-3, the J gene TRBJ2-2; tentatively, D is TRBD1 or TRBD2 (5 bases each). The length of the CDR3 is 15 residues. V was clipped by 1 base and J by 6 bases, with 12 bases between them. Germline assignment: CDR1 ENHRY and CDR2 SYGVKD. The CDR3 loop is CAISELSQGAGELFF. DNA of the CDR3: TGTGCCATCAGTGAGTTGAGCCAGGGAGCCGGGGAGCTGTTTTTT.